A selection of T cell receptor beta chains follows, all from one sample in a study of T-cell memory formation after mild COVID-19. In TCRdb, the 5' RACE reads were re-called with MiXCR into one record per CDR3 protein. The sample includes 250,000 to 300,000 distinct CDR3 sequences, less than 9.5% of them seen just once. Sequenced sample: PBMCs or a T cell subset sorted from them (not recorded which). These receptors were obtained from a man in his late teens or twenties who had mild COVID-19 (a few samples of this study predate the infection). Cell type and time point are not known. CDR3s include the opening cysteine and the closing phenylalanine or tryptophan. D genes are given only for firm matches. Rows give clone size only sometimes, using once, few, many, or a class for an expanded clone.

V	size	D	J	CDR3	DNA
TRBV7-6	many	.	TRBJ2-5	CASSFRGQYQETQYF	TGTGCCAGCAGCTTTAGGGGCCAGTACCAAGAGACCCAGTACTTC
TRBV27	few	TRBD2	TRBJ2-7	CASSPSGGLFYEQYF	TGTGCCAGCAGTCCCTCGGGGGGTCTCTTCTACGAGCAGTACTTC
TRBV5-1	many	TRBD1	TRBJ2-2	CASSLRQGNTGELFF	TGTGCCAGCAGTTTAAGACAGGGGAACACCGGGGAGCTGTTTTTT
TRBV7-2	many	.	TRBJ2-2	CASSWTLTNTGELFF	TGTGCCAGCAGCTGGACGCTTACGAACACCGGGGAGCTGTTTTTT
TRBV15	many	.	TRBJ2-1	CATSRVGTTIYNEQFF	TGTGCCACCAGCAGAGTTGGAACTACTATATACAATGAGCAGTTCTTC
TRBV4-3	many	.	TRBJ2-7	CASSLLSGTYEQYF	TGCGCCAGCAGCCTTCTATCAGGGACCTACGAGCAGTACTTC
TRBV6-5	few	.	TRBJ2-5	CASSFQGIGTQYF	TGTGCCAGCAGTTTTCAGGGTATAGGGACCCAGTACTTC
TRBV12-3/TRBV12-4	few	.	TRBJ2-1	CASSLGTGVYNEQFF	TGTGCCAGCAGCCTGGGGACGGGGGTGTACAATGAGCAGTTCTTC
TRBV5-1	.	.	TRBJ2-7	CASSLGFDEQYF	TGCGCCAGCAGCTTGGGGTTTGATGAGCAGTACTTC
TRBV5-1	.	TRBD2	TRBJ2-5	CASSAGDTSGGPSQETQYF	TGCGCCAGCAGCGCGGGAGATACTAGCGGGGGGCCCAGCCAAGAGACCCAGTACTTC
TRBV7-9	.	TRBD2	TRBJ2-5	CASTGGVQETQYF	TGTGCCAGCACCGGGGGGGTGCAAGAGACCCAGTACTTC
TRBV7-2	many	TRBD1	TRBJ2-2	CASSLGQGTTGELFF	TGTGCCAGCAGCCTAGGACAGGGTACTACCGGGGAGCTGTTTTTT
TRBV24-1	.	.	TRBJ2-5	CATSDLRGAGETQYF	TGTGCCACCAGTGATTTAAGGGGGGCCGGGGAGACCCAGTACTTC
TRBV6-5	.	.	TRBJ1-1	CASTYSSVGGSEAFF	TGTGCCAGCACTTATTCTTCGGTGGGGGGCTCAGAGGCTTTCTTT
TRBV5-4	.	TRBD1	TRBJ1-3	CASSGGQGSNGNTIYF	TGTGCCAGCAGCGGGGGACAGGGCTCCAATGGAAACACCATATATTTT
TRBV30	few	.	TRBJ1-2	CAWSVSTYSYTF	TGTGCCTGGAGTGTATCGACGTATTCCTACACCTTC
TRBV5-1	.	.	TRBJ2-1	CASSLSGLYYNEQFF	TGCGCCAGCAGCTTGTCGGGACTCTACTACAATGAGCAGTTCTTC
TRBV20-1	.	TRBD1	TRBJ1-2	CSVQQGASHGYTF	TGCAGTGTTCAGCAGGGGGCGTCTCATGGCTACACCTTC
TRBV11-2	few	.	TRBJ1-6	CASSSPRQGRYSPLHF	TGTGCCAGCAGCTCCCCGCGGCAGGGAAGATATTCACCCCTCCACTTT
TRBV29-1	.	TRBD1	TRBJ2-2	CSVGTGVDTGELFF	TGCAGCGTGGGGACAGGGGTTGACACCGGGGAGCTGTTTTTT
TRBV20-1	few	.	TRBJ2-1	CSARATNYNEQFF	TGCAGTGCTAGAGCTACGAACTACAATGAGCAGTTCTTC
TRBV5-1	few	TRBD1	TRBJ1-1	CASSLVQGASEAFF	TGCGCCAGCAGTCTGGTACAGGGGGCGAGTGAAGCTTTCTTT
TRBV5-1	.	.	TRBJ2-7	CASSPHRAPTVYEQYF	TGCGCCAGCAGCCCCCACAGGGCCCCTACGGTATACGAGCAGTACTTC
TRBV4-3	.	TRBD2	TRBJ2-3	CASSQDLAAQIKQYF	TGCGCCAGCAGCCAAGACCTAGCGGCACAGATAAAGCAGTATTTT
TRBV11-2	many	.	TRBJ1-3	CASSQSHSGNTIYF	TGTGCCAGCAGCCAGAGCCACTCTGGAAACACCATATATTTT
TRBV5-1	.	TRBD2	TRBJ2-3	CASSSELADTDTQYF	TGCGCCAGCAGCTCCGAACTAGCGGACACAGATACGCAGTATTTT
TRBV4-3	.	TRBD1	TRBJ1-1	CASSQDFRQGNTEAFF	TGCGCCAGCAGCCAAGATTTCAGACAGGGGAACACTGAAGCTTTCTTT